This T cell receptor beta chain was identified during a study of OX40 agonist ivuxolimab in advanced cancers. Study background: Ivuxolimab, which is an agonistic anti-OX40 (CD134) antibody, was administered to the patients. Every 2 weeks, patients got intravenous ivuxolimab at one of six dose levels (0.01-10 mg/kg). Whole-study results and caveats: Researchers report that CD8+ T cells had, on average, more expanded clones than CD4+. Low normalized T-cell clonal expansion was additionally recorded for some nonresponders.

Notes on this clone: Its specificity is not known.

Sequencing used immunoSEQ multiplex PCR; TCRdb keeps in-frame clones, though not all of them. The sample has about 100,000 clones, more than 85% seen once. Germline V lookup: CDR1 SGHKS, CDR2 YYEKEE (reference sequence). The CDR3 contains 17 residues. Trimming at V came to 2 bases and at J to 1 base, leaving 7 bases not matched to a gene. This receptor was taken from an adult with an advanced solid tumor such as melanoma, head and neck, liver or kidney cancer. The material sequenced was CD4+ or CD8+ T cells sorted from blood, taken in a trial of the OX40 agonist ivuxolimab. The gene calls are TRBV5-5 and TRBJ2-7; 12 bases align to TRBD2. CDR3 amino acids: CASSLGLAGGPSYEQYF. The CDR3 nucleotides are TGTGCCAGCAGCTTAGGCCTAGCGGGAGGGCCATCCTACGAGCAGTACTTC.